Detailed here is one T cell receptor beta chain. In the authors' workflow: Nucleated cell counts were estimated from reference gene primer amplification. Sequencing was performed with immunoSEQ multiplex PCR; in TCRdb, only in-frame clones are kept and a portion is missing. V and J calls and clone size are those listed in that table; D and trimming were worked out from the DNA. The sample lists around 190,000 clones, 84% occurring once. The data are from a study of blood T cell repertoires in COVID-19. As for the study in general: Donors in the United States, Italy and Spain gave samples during acute or convalescent COVID-19. Sample material is recorded as cDNA or gDNA derived from T cells, B-cell-depleted T cells, or PBMCs.

Trimming cost V 3 bases and J 2 bases; bases outside gene matches: 14. The CDR3 sequence is 18 residues long. CDR1 is SGHDT and CDR2 is YYEEEE in the germline V gene. The sequencing sample was made of peripheral blood. The clonotype comes from a human donor in a cohort sampled during active COVID-19. The V call is TRBV5-6, the J call TRBJ1-2; 9 bases map to TRBD1. The DNA of the CDR3 is TGTGCCAGCAGCTCGACATTCAGGGACAGGGCTAGAAACTATGGCTACACCTTC. Its translation: CASSSTFRDRARNYGYTF.